The 16 T cell receptor beta chains below all came from one sample that was sequenced in a study of cytomegalovirus exposure and HLA in healthy donors. PCR primers comprised 60 Vbeta and 13 Jbeta primers. Sequencing was performed with immunoSEQ multiplex PCR; in TCRdb, only in-frame clones are kept and a portion is missing. Of about 160,000 clones in the sample, approximately 79% were seen once. Sequenced input: PBMCs. The source of these receptors is a middle-aged man in good health and CMV-seropositive.

The V gene is TRBV18, the J gene TRBJ1-5; tentative D call: TRBD1 (5 bases). Germline V lookup: CDR1 KGHSH, CDR2 LQKENI. Trimming took 6 bases from V and 6 from J, leaving 18 bases between them. The CDR3 length is 15 residues. CDR3 sequence reads: CASSLGLGTGQPQHF. For the CDR3, the DNA is TGTGCCAGCTCGCTCGGTCTGGGAACAGGTCAGCCCCAGCATTTT.

The chain has TRBV4-3 and TRBJ1-5; TRBD1 might be the D (6 bases). Trimming took 6 bases from V and 0 from J, leaving 12 bases between them. Germline CDR1 LGHNA, CDR2 YSLEER. This CDR3 spans 15 amino acids. CDR3 region: CASRQGVASNQPQHF. The DNA of the CDR3 is TGCGCCAGCAGACAGGGTGTGGCTAGCAATCAGCCCCAGCATTTT.

CDR3 residues: CASSPQAYNQPQHF. In DNA form, the CDR3 reads TGTGCCAGCAGCCCCCAGGCTTACAATCAGCCCCAGCATTTT. V gene TRBV7-2 combines with J gene TRBJ1-5; D gene ambiguous. With 5 bases removed from V and 3 bases from J, the gap between germline ends came to 11 bases. This CDR3 is built from 14 residues. Germline loops: CDR1 SGHTA, CDR2 FQGNSA.

The chain is built from TRBV5-1 and TRBJ2-6, with 12 nucleotides matching TRBD1. Trimming at V came to 0 bases and at J to 2 bases, leaving 3 bases not matched to a gene. Germline assignment: CDR1 SGHRS and CDR2 YFSETQ. CDR3 size: 18 residues. The CDR3 nucleotides read TGCGCCAGCAGCTTGGTTGGGACAGGGGGCGCTGGGGCCAACGTCCTGACTTTC. Translation: CASSLVGTGGAGANVLTF.

This chain connects TRBV5-1 to TRBJ2-2; D perhaps matches TRBD1 (6 bases). This CDR3 region has 15 residues. CDR1 and CDR2 (germline): SGHRS, YFSETQ. V was shortened by 4 bases and J by 6 bases, with 16 bases between the two germline ends. CDR3 coding DNA: TGCGCCAGCAGCGCCCGAAACAGGGCGGCCGGGGAGCTGTTTTTT. As protein: CASSARNRAAGELFF. Supplemented by reference TRBV5-1 and TRBJ2-2, the full variable domain reads KAGVTQTPRYLIKTRGQQVTLSCSPISGHRSVSWYQQTPGQGLQFLFEYFSETQRNKGNFPGRFSGRQFSNSRSEMNVSTLELGDSALYLCASSARNRAAGELFFGEGSRLTVL.

This clone was seen just once. This chain links TRBV9 with TRBJ2-5, with TRBD2 identical over 10 bases. CDR1 SGDLS and CDR2 YYNGEE come from the germline V gene. This CDR3 comprises 17 residues. Trimming cost V 0 bases and J 5 bases; bases outside gene matches: 10. The CDR3 loop reads CASSVDPSGGRRETQYF. CDR3 nucleotides: TGTGCCAGCAGCGTAGACCCTAGCGGGGGAAGGAGGGAGACCCAGTACTTC.

This chain uses TRBV5-8 with TRBJ1-5; 8 bases line up with TRBD1. The V and J ends lost 0 bases and 4 bases, in that order; junction bases with no gene match: 3. CDR3 length: 15 residues. Germline CDR1 SGHTS, CDR2 YDEGEE. The CDR3 is CASSLVDRENQPQHF. In DNA form, the CDR3 reads TGTGCCAGCAGCTTGGTGGACAGGGAAAATCAGCCCCAGCATTTT.

The rearrangement joins TRBV27 to TRBJ2-7; a weak D match, TRBD1 (5 bases). With 2 bases removed from V and 2 bases from J, the gap between germline ends came to 10 bases. This CDR3 region has 14 residues. From germline, CDR1 is MNHEY and CDR2 SMNVEV (reference sequence). CDR3 in DNA: TGTGCCAGCAGTTTAGAAAGGGGCCCCTACGAGCAGTACTTC. It is translated as CASSLERGPYEQYF.

In nucleotides, the CDR3 is TGTGCCAGCAGCTTAACTGAGATGCAAGACTACGAGCAGTACTTC. The encoded protein is CASSLTEMQDYEQYF. The chain employs TRBV7-6 and TRBJ2-7, with D uncertain. CDR1 is SGHVS and CDR2 is FNYEAQ in the germline V gene. V shed 2 bases and J shed 3 bases, with 14 bases lying between them. This CDR3 has 15 residues.

The DNA for the CDR3 is TGTGCCAGCAGCTCGTGGGGCACCACCTCTTCTAATTCACCCCTCCACTTT. Translating gives CASSSWGTTSSNSPLHF. The rearrangement joins TRBV7-2 to TRBJ1-6; the D gene is possibly TRBD1 (5 bases). The ends were cut back, 4 bases at V and 6 bases at J, with 19 bases in the middle. Germline values: CDR1 SGHTA, CDR2 FQGNSA. The CDR3 loop spans 17 amino acids.

The gene calls are TRBV9 and TRBJ1-2; 9 bases align to TRBD1. Trimming at V came to 4 bases and at J to 6 bases, leaving 4 bases not matched to a gene. Germline V CDR1 and CDR2: SGDLS, YYNGEE. The CDR3 spans 13 residues. CDR3 residues: CASSQGQGHGYTF. In DNA, the CDR3 is TGTGCCAGCAGCCAGGGACAGGGCCATGGCTACACCTTC.

V usage is TRBV5-1 and J usage is TRBJ2-1; 8 bases align to TRBD2. Per the germline V gene, CDR1 is SGHRS and CDR2 is YFSETQ. Unmatched junction bases numbered 7, after V lost 4 bases and J lost 4 bases. This CDR3 has 15 residues. The CDR3 protein is CASSISGAVYNEQFF. CDR3 nucleotides: TGCGCCAGCAGCATTAGCGGGGCCGTGTACAATGAGCAGTTCTTC.

The chain is built from TRBV18 and TRBJ1-2; 10 bases line up with TRBD1. CDR3 size: 14 residues. Germline CDR1 KGHSH, CDR2 LQKENI. J lost 7 bases, V lost 3 bases, and 5 bases had no gene match. The CDR3 region is CASSPGQGQGGYTF. The CDR3 coding sequence is TGTGCCAGCTCACCGGGACAGGGGCAAGGTGGCTACACCTTC.

V gene TRBV6-1 combines with J gene TRBJ2-7; 7 bases agree with TRBD1. Germline V lookup: CDR1 MNHNS, CDR2 SASEGT. J was trimmed by 2 bases and V by 4 bases; bases with no gene match: 5. This CDR3 is built from 14 residues. The CDR3: CASSASGTAYEQYF. The CDR3 nucleotides read TGTGCCAGCAGTGCCTCCGGGACAGCCTACGAGCAGTACTTC.

This CDR3 is CATSRRQGPNEKLFF. The CDR3 region has the DNA TGTGCCACCAGCAGGAGACAGGGGCCTAATGAAAAACTGTTTTTT. The rearrangement joins TRBV15 to TRBJ1-4; 8 nucleotides line up with TRBD1. The CDR3 consists of 15 residues. The germline CDR1 and CDR2 sequences are LNHNV and YYDKDF (reference sequence). Germline trimming cut 3 bases from V and 3 bases from J; bases unmatched to any gene: 3.

On this clone itself: This same CDR3 is encoded by further DNA sequences in the sample. The chain recombines TRBV29-1 with TRBJ1-2; 8 bases map to TRBD1. This CDR3 has 12 amino acids. Losses at the gene ends were 2 bases for V and 7 bases for J; bases not matched to a gene: 3. Germline loops: CDR1 SQVTM, CDR2 ANQGSEA. The CDR3 is CSVEQGAGGYTF. The CDR3 DNA reads as TGCAGCGTTGAACAGGGGGCTGGTGGCTACACCTTC.